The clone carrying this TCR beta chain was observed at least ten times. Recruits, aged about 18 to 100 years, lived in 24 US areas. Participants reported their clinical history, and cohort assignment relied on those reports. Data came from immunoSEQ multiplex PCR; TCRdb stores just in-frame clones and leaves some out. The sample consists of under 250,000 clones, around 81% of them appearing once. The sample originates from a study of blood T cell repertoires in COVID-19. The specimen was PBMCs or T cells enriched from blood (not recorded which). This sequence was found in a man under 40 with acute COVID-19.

CDR3 sequence: CASSYGLAVSTDTQYF. DNA for the CDR3: TGTGCCAGCAGCTACGGACTAGCGGTTAGCACAGATACGCAGTATTTT. The chain is built from TRBV9 and TRBJ2-3, with 10 bases that match TRBD2. Losses at the gene ends were 4 bases for V and 0 bases for J; bases not matched to a gene: 5. The CDR3 is 16 residues long. The V gene's germline CDR1 is SGDLS and CDR2 YYNGEE.